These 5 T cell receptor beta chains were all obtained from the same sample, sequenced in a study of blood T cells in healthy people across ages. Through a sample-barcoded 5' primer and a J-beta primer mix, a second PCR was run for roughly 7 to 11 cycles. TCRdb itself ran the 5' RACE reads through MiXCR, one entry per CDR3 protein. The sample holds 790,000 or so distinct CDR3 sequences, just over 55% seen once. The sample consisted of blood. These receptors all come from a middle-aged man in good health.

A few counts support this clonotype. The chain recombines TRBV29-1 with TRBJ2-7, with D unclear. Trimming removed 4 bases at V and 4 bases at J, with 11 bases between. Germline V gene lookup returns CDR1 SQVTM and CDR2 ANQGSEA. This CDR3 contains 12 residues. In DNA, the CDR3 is TGCAGCGTTGCCGATCATGGATACGAGCAGTACTTC. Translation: CSVADHGYEQYF.

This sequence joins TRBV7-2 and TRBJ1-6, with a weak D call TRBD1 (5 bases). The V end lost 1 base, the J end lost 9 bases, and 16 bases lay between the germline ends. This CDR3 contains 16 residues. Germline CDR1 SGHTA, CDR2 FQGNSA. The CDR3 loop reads CASSLGDRIFGSPLHF. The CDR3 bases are TGTGCCAGCAGCTTAGGGGACCGTATCTTTGGTTCACCCCTCCACTTT.

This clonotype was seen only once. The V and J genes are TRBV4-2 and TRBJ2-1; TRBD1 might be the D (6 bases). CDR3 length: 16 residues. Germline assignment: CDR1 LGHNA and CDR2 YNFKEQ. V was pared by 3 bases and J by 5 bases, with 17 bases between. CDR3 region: CASSQITGSLNNEQFF. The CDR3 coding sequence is TGTGCCAGCAGCCAGATAACAGGGAGCCTCAACAATGAGCAGTTCTTC.

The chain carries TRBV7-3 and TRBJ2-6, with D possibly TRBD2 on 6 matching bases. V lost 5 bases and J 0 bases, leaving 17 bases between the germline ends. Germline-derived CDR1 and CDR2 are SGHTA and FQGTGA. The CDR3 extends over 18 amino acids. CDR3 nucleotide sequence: TGTGCCAGCAGCCCTGGGGCGCAGGGACTCTCTGGGGCCAACGTCCTGACTTTC. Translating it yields CASSPGAQGLSGANVLTF. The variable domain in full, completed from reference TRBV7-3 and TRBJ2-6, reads GAGVSQTPSNKVTEKGKYVELRCDPISGHTALYWYRQSLGQGPEFLIYFQGTGAADDSGLPNDRFFAVRPEGSVSTLKIQRTERGDSAVYLCASSPGAQGLSGANVLTFGAGSRLTVL.

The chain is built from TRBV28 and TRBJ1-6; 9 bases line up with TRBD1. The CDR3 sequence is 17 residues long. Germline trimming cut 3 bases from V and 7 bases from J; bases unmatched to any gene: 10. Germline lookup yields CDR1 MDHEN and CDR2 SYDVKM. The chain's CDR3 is CASSFYAGGTGNSPLHF. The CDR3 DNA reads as TGTGCCAGCAGTTTCTATGCGGGGGGGACAGGGAATTCACCCCTCCACTTT.